This TCR beta chain was observed in a study of CD8 T cells in ankylosing spondylitis. This CDR3 has 16 residues. The V gene lost 5 bases and the J gene lost 7 bases, with 21 bases spanning the gap. CDR1 is MNHEY, CDR2 SMNVEV, per germline (reference sequence). Findings and caveats of the study: What appeared characteristic of ankylosing spondylitis blood was a TCR beta motif of fewer than ten highly homologous variants. Disease-linked clones reportedly concentrated significantly in matched ankylosing spondylitis synovial fluid.

TCRdb re-derived calls from the 5' RACE reads in MiXCR, one entry per CDR3 protein. There are 250,000 or so distinct CDR3 sequences in the sample; about 10% occur only once, and about 2.8% lies in the top ten. In its sample, this clonotype was seen many times. Its target is not known. V and J are TRBV27 and TRBJ2-1; D is unclear. Sequencing was done on a sample of blood, either unsorted or a sorted T cell fraction (not recorded which). The TCR originated in a male donor with ankylosing spondylitis or in good health (not recorded which). CDR3 region: CASSPRLYASNNEQFF. The CDR3 nucleotides are TGTGCCAGCAGTCCCCGCCTCTACGCGAGTAATAATGAGCAGTTCTTC.